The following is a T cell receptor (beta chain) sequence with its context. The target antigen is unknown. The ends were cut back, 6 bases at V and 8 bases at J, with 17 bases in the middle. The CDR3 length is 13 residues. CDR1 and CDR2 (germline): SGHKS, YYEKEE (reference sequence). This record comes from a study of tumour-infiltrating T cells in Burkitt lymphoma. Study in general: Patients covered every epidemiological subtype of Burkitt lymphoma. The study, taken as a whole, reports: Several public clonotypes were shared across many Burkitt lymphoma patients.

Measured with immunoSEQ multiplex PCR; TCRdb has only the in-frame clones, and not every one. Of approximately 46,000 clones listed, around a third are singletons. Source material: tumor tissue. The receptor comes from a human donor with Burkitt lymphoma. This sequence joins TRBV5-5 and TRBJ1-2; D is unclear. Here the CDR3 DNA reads TGTGCCAGCACGGACGTGGCGATGGAGGGCTACACCTTC. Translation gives CASTDVAMEGYTF.